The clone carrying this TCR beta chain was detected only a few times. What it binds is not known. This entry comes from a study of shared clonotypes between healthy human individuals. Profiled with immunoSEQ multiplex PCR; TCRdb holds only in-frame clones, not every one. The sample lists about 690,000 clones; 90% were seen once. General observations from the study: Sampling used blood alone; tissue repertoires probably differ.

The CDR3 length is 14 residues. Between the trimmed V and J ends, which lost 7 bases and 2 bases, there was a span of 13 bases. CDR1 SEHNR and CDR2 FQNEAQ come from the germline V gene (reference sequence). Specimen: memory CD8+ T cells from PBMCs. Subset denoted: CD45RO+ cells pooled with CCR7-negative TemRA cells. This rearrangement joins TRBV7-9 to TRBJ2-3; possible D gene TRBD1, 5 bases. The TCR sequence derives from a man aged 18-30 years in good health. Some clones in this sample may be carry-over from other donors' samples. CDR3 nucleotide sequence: TGTGCCAGCACCCAGGACACGAACACAGATACGCAGTATTTT. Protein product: CASTQDTNTDTQYF.